This T cell receptor (beta chain) was captured by sequencing in a study of blood T cell repertoires in COVID-19. Study in general: Donors in the United States, Italy and Spain gave samples during acute or convalescent COVID-19. Sources were T cells, B-cell-depleted T cells, or PBMCs; the material itself was cDNA or gDNA.

In the original analysis: Scientists estimated how many nucleated cells there were by amplifying reference gene primers. Here immunoSEQ multiplex PCR was the method, and the copy in TCRdb shows in-frame clones only, minus some. D and trimming were read from the DNA, whereas the V and J calls and clone size are those reported in that table. The data show about 170,000 clones, roughly 84% seen once. The clonotype was recovered from a woman aged 80 or older with active or convalescent COVID-19. The source material was peripheral blood.

The CDR3 DNA is TGTGCCAGCAGCTTACATGCGGGCGAGCAGTACTTC. Translating it yields CASSLHAGEQYF. The rearrangement uses TRBV11-2 and TRBJ2-7, with D tentatively TRBD2 (5 bases). Germline CDR1 SGHAT, CDR2 FQNNGV. The V and J ends lost 2 bases and 6 bases respectively, with 8 bases between them. The CDR3 is 12 residues long.